This is a list of T cell receptor beta chains from one sample in a study of lung T cells in sarcoidosis with Löfgren's syndrome. TCRdb called the reads again in MiXCR, with one record for every CDR3 protein. The sample carries some 65,000 distinct CDR3 sequences, around 20% recorded once. Sequenced sample: CD4+ T cells from PBMCs. The origin of the receptors is a human donor with sarcoidosis (Löfgren's syndrome or another form), or a control subject (not recorded which). The CDR3 runs from the conserved cysteine through the conserved F or W. D genes are given only for firm matches. Rows may omit the clone size; those that give it use once, few, many or a size class.

TRBD1,many,TRBV6-6,TRBJ1-1,TGTGCCAGCAGTTACTCGATTACAGGGGACACTGAAGCTTTCTTT,CASSYSITGDTEAFF
TRBD2,many,TRBV20-1,TRBJ2-7,TGCAGTGCTAGAGCGGGAGGTGACGAGCAGTACTTC,CSARAGGDEQYF
TRBD1,many,TRBV10-3,TRBJ1-1,TGTGCCACACGAGACAGGGTAGACACTGAAGCTTTCTTT,CATRDRVDTEAFF
TRBD1,-,TRBV18,TRBJ2-3,TGTGCCAGCTCACCGGGACAGGGGGCGCGAGATACGCGGTACTTT,CASSPGQGARDTRYF
-,-,TRBV3-1,TRBJ2-1,TGTGCCAGCAGCCGAGGGACTCGACGCAATGAGCAGTTCTTC,CASSRGTRRNEQFF
-,many,TRBV28,TRBJ1-2,TGTGCCAGTCGAACGGGAGGCGGGTATTATGGCTACACCTTC,CASRTGGGYYGYTF
-,-,TRBV19,TRBJ1-5,TGTGCCAGTACCGTCTCCGGGACAAATCAGCCCCAGCATTTT,CASTVSGTNQPQHF
-,many,TRBV28,TRBJ1-5,TGTGCCAGCAGGCGGGACAGCAATCAGCCCCAGCATTTT,CASRRDSNQPQHF
-,many,TRBV28,TRBJ2-7,TGTGCCAGCAGTTTAAGGTTTGAGCAGTACTTC,CASSLRFEQYF
-,-,TRBV6-1,TRBJ2-3,TGTGCCAGCAGTGACAGAGATACGCAGTATTTT,CASSDRDTQYF
TRBD1,few,TRBV29-1,TRBJ2-7,TGCAGCGTTGTTTGGGCAGGGGGCACGTACGAGCAGTACTTC,CSVVWAGGTYEQYF
-,many,TRBV27,TRBJ1-5,TGTGCCAGCAGTTTATTGGCGCAGTTAAGAAATCAGCCCCAGCATTTT,CASSLLAQLRNQPQHF
-,many,TRBV28,TRBJ1-5,TGTGCCAGCAGTCCCCTGGGGGCGCAAAATCAGCCCCAGCATTTT,CASSPLGAQNQPQHF
TRBD2,few,TRBV5-4,TRBJ2-3,TGTGCCAGCAGCATGGGACTAGCGGGGGGCCGGGTAGATACGCAGTATTTT,CASSMGLAGGRVDTQYF
-,-,TRBV14,TRBJ2-2,TGTGCCAGCAGCCAGCCAACGGGACTCGCGAACACCGGGGAGCTGTTTTTT,CASSQPTGLANTGELFF
-,many,TRBV4-1,TRBJ1-3,TGCGCCAGCAGCCTTCGGGACCCTGGAAACACCATATATTTT,CASSLRDPGNTIYF
-,-,TRBV3-1,TRBJ2-1,TGTGCCAGCACCCTCGCGGGGCTATTTTACAATGAGCAGTTCTTC,CASTLAGLFYNEQFF
TRBD2,-,TRBV24-1,TRBJ2-2,TGTGCCACCAGTCCCCTAGCGGTTTATAACACCGGGGAGCTGTTTTTT,CATSPLAVYNTGELFF
TRBD2,-,TRBV18,TRBJ2-7,TGTGCCAGCTCATCGACTAGCGGGGGGTGCGAGCAGTACTTC,CASSSTSGGCEQYF
-,few,TRBV18,TRBJ1-1,TGTGCCAGCTCGGGCTTGGCAGAGAACACTGAAGCTTTCTTT,CASSGLAENTEAFF
-,-,TRBV24-1,TRBJ1-5,TGTGCCACCAGTGATTTCGGTAATCAGCCCCAGCATTTT,CATSDFGNQPQHF